A selection of T cell receptor beta chains follows, all from one sample in a study of neurological immune-mediated disorders. MiXCR, applied by TCRdb to the 5' RACE reads, yields one record per CDR3 protein. The sample includes 81,000 or so distinct CDR3 sequences, just over 5% of them seen just once. The material sequenced was PBMCs. The receptors stem from a woman aged 25 to 39 with multiple sclerosis. Both conserved end residues are part of each CDR3. D genes are given only for firm matches. Some rows mark clone size as missing; the rest say once, few, many or name a class of expanded clone.

V	D	size	J	CDR3	DNA
TRBV20-1	-	many	TRBJ1-3	CSASNQGNTIYF	TGCAGTGCTAGCAATCAGGGAAACACCATATATTTT
TRBV20-1	TRBD2	many	TRBJ2-3	CSALGLAGTDTQYF	TGCAGTGCGTTGGGACTAGCGGGAACAGATACGCAGTATTTT
TRBV9	-	many	TRBJ1-4	CASSAGVGQPTEKLFF	TGTGCCAGCAGCGCCGGAGTTGGACAGCCTACCGAAAAACTGTTTTTT
TRBV28	-	-	TRBJ2-1	CVSYGSFNEQFF	TGTGTCAGCTACGGGAGTTTTAATGAGCAGTTCTTC
TRBV5-4	TRBD1	many	TRBJ2-5	CASTVGQAQETQYF	TGTGCCAGCACCGTGGGACAGGCCCAAGAGACCCAGTACTTC
TRBV3-1	-	few	TRBJ2-1	CASSPGFNEQFF	TGTGCCAGCAGCCCCGGGTTCAATGAGCAGTTCTTC
TRBV10-3	TRBD2	many	TRBJ2-6	CAISEAGSGANVLTF	TGTGCCATCAGTGAAGCGGGGTCTGGGGCCAACGTCCTGACTTTC
TRBV7-6	-	many	TRBJ2-6	CASSHSLTGANVLTF	TGTGCCAGCAGCCACTCGCTAACTGGGGCCAACGTCCTGACTTTC
TRBV7-8	TRBD2	many	TRBJ2-3	CASSPSGRDTDTQYF	TGTGCCAGCAGCCCTAGCGGGAGGGACACAGATACGCAGTATTTT
TRBV27	-	medium-sized	TRBJ1-1	CASSLSATSGMRAFF	TGTGCCAGCAGTTTATCGGCAACCTCAGGGATGCGAGCTTTCTTT
TRBV20-1	-	many	TRBJ2-5	CSARRGVRGAQARETQYF	TGCAGTGCTAGACGCGGCGTTCGGGGGGCGCAAGCCAGGGAGACCCAGTACTTC
TRBV9	TRBD1	many	TRBJ2-5	CASSVEGAGQETQYF	TGTGCCAGCAGCGTAGAGGGGGCCGGTCAAGAGACCCAGTACTTC
TRBV15	-	many	TRBJ1-2	CATSRERGGNYFPQNYGYTF	TGTGCCACCAGCAGAGAGCGGGGGGGGAACTATTTCCCGCAGAACTATGGCTACACCTTC
TRBV6-5	-	many	TRBJ1-1	CASSYGGTGTEAFF	TGTGCCAGCAGTTACGGGGGGACGGGGACTGAAGCTTTCTTT
TRBV7-2	-	-	TRBJ2-5	CASSLAWETQYF	TGTGCCAGCAGCTTAGCGTGGGAGACCCAGTACTTC
TRBV5-1	-	-	TRBJ1-5	CASSEAGTNQPQHF	TGCGCCAGCAGTGAGGCGGGAACCAATCAGCCCCAGCATTTT
TRBV11-2	-	many	TRBJ2-3	CASSLVGSTDTQYF	TGTGCCAGCAGCTTAGTAGGGAGCACAGATACGCAGTATTTT
TRBV21-1	-	few	TRBJ2-4	CASSKSRNIQYF	TGTGCCAGCAGCAAATCGAGAAACATTCAGTACTTC
TRBV20-1	-	many	TRBJ2-1	CSAWPLGDNEQFF	TGCAGTGCTTGGCCCTTAGGAGACAATGAGCAGTTCTTC
TRBV5-6	-	many	TRBJ2-7	CASSLPGAGAYEQYF	TGTGCCAGCAGCTTACCCGGGGCGGGTGCCTACGAGCAGTACTTC
TRBV20-1	-	-	TRBJ1-5	CSARIDRYNQHQHF	TGCAGTGCTAGAATAGACAGATACAATCAGCACCAGCATTTT
TRBV12-3/TRBV12-4	-	few	TRBJ2-5	CASSQYQETQYF	TGTGCCAGCAGTCAATACCAAGAGACCCAGTACTTC
TRBV6-6	-	-	TRBJ2-1	CACSVTGINNEQFF	TGTGCCTGCAGCGTGACTGGGATAAACAATGAGCAGTTCTTC
TRBV27	-	many	TRBJ1-5	CASSWRGENQPQHF	TGTGCCAGCAGTTGGCGGGGGGAGAATCAGCCCCAGCATTTT
TRBV11-2	TRBD2	many	TRBJ2-3	CASSFSSGLSTDTQYF	TGTGCCAGCAGCTTCTCTAGCGGTTTAAGCACAGATACGCAGTATTTT
TRBV9	-	many	TRBJ2-5	CASSVGANLQETQYF	TGTGCCAGCAGCGTAGGTGCCAACCTCCAAGAGACCCAGTACTTC
TRBV20-1	-	many	TRBJ2-3	CSARAELTTDTQYF	TGCAGTGCTAGAGCAGAGTTGACCACAGATACGCAGTATTTT
TRBV27	-	many	TRBJ2-3	CASSPLRMRSKQYF	TGTGCCAGCAGTCCCCTCCGGATGAGGTCAAAGCAGTATTTT
TRBV10-3	TRBD1	medium-sized	TRBJ1-2	CAISGGTGQGRDGYTF	TGTGCCATCAGTGGTGGGACGGGACAGGGACGTGATGGCTACACCTTC
TRBV10-3	TRBD2	many	TRBJ2-1	CAIKISGKGDNEQFF	TGTGCCATCAAAATTAGCGGGAAAGGAGACAATGAGCAGTTCTTC
TRBV5-6	TRBD1	many	TRBJ2-7	CASSFGTGDIEQYF	TGTGCCAGCAGCTTCGGGACAGGGGATATCGAGCAGTACTTC
TRBV5-1	-	many	TRBJ2-1	CASSLAPGSYNEQFF	TGCGCCAGCAGCTTGGCCCCGGGCTCCTACAATGAGCAGTTCTTC
TRBV20-1	TRBD1	many	TRBJ2-7	CSATPGQGAYEQYF	TGCAGTGCTACGCCCGGACAGGGGGCCTACGAGCAGTACTTC
TRBV18	-	many	TRBJ1-5	CASSKVGESQPQHF	TGTGCCAGCTCAAAGGTCGGGGAGTCTCAGCCCCAGCATTTT
TRBV14	-	many	TRBJ1-1	CASSQRHVRVNTEAFF	TGTGCCAGCAGCCAACGGCATGTCAGGGTCAACACTGAAGCTTTCTTT
TRBV6-5	-	many	TRBJ1-5	CASSRKIGTTDQPQHF	TGTGCCAGCAGCAGAAAAATCGGGACAACTGATCAGCCCCAGCATTTT
TRBV7-2	TRBD2	many	TRBJ2-3	CASSLSSGGRDTQYF	TGTGCCAGCAGCTTATCTAGCGGGGGCAGAGATACGCAGTATTTT
TRBV5-6	-	many	TRBJ2-3	CASSFWGGATTDTQYF	TGTGCCAGCAGCTTCTGGGGGGGGGCAACCACAGATACGCAGTATTTT
TRBV20-1	TRBD1	many	TRBJ1-1	CSAPSTGGFRTEAFF	TGCAGTGCTCCCTCGACAGGGGGGTTTCGTACTGAAGCTTTCTTT
TRBV4-1	TRBD1	many	TRBJ2-2	CASSQLQGVLAGELFF	TGCGCCAGCAGCCAGTTACAGGGGGTCTTAGCCGGGGAGCTGTTTTTT
TRBV20-1	TRBD2	few	TRBJ2-5	CSARGRFGLAGLETQYF	TGCAGTGCTAGAGGTAGATTCGGACTAGCGGGATTAGAGACCCAGTACTTC
TRBV30	-	-	TRBJ1-1	CAWSPLGTPELATEAFF	TGTGCCTGGAGTCCCCTCGGGACACCGGAATTGGCCACTGAAGCTTTCTTT
TRBV28	-	-	TRBJ1-1	CASILSGWGAAFF	TGTGCCAGCATCCTCTCCGGTTGGGGTGCGGCTTTCTTT
TRBV28	TRBD1	many	TRBJ1-2	CASSLRPGQGALGGYTF	TGTGCCAGCAGTTTAAGACCGGGACAGGGGGCGCTTGGAGGCTACACCTTC
TRBV11-2	-	-	TRBJ2-7	CASSLVSRGIYEQYF	TGTGCCAGCAGCTTAGTGTCTAGGGGAATCTACGAGCAGTACTTC
TRBV12-3/TRBV12-4	-	-	TRBJ2-5	CASRSGQGEETQYF	TGTGCCAGCAGGTCCGGTCAGGGAGAAGAGACCCAGTACTTC
TRBV20-1	-	few	TRBJ1-2	CSASWGAFGYTF	TGCAGTGCTAGCTGGGGGGCTTTCGGCTACACCTTC
TRBV5-1	-	many	TRBJ2-5	CASSSFQQETQYF	TGCGCCAGCAGCTCGTTTCAGCAAGAGACCCAGTACTTC
TRBV15	-	few	TRBJ2-1	CATSRGGREESNEQFF	TGTGCCACCAGCAGAGGGGGCAGGGAGGAAAGCAATGAGCAGTTCTTC
TRBV10-2	-	-	TRBJ2-2	CASSDQGTNTGELFF	TGCGCCAGCAGTGATCAGGGGACGAACACCGGGGAGCTGTTTTTT
TRBV7-2	TRBD1	few	TRBJ1-3	CASSPWTGAGNTIYF	TGTGCCAGCAGCCCTTGGACAGGGGCTGGAAACACCATATATTTT